The 21 T cell receptor beta chains listed next were all sequenced from one sample in a study of regulatory T cells in long-lasting Graves disease. Time point denoted: newly diagnosed GD, antithyroid drugs for less than 3 months. RNA from PBMCs was the source of the TCR library. Building of the TCR beta libraries involved iRepertoire HTBI primers and Arm-PCR of CDR3 regions. MiXCR, run by TCRdb on the multiplex PCR reads, gives a single entry per CDR3 protein. The repertoire consists of 400,000 to 500,000 distinct CDR3 sequences, with less than 20% occurring once and the leading ten covering 20% to 25%. The sample was also linked to a second study, of T cells in Graves' hyperthyroidism and ophthalmopathy.

The specimen was peripheral blood mononuclear cells (PBMCs), collected at new diagnosis, from a patient treated with antithyroid drugs. These receptors came from a young woman with Graves disease.

This clonotype appeared many times. J is TRBJ1-2 and V is TRBV7-8; 12 nucleotides align to TRBD1. This CDR3 contains 14 residues. Per the germline V gene, CDR1 is SGHVS and CDR2 is FQNEAQ. V gave up 5 bases and J gave up 8 bases; unmatched junction bases: 6. The DNA of the CDR3 is TGTGCCAGCAGCGCGGGACAGGGGGCTACGGGCTACACCTTC. Translated, it gives CASSAGQGATGYTF.

This clonotype was recorded at least ten times. The rearrangement joins TRBV30 to TRBJ2-3, with D unresolved. V was cut by 2 bases and J by 0 bases, with 9 bases left in between. Germline CDR1 and CDR2: GTSNPN and SVGIG (reference sequence). The CDR3 length is 14 residues. DNA for the CDR3: TGTGCCTGGAGTCTAGGATCTAGCACAGATACGCAGTATTTT. It codes for CAWSLGSSTDTQYF.

The sample holds many counts of this clonotype. The chain joins TRBV28 to TRBJ2-7, with 7 bases identical to TRBD2. There are 17 residues in the CDR3. Per the germline V gene, CDR1 is MDHEN and CDR2 is SYDVKM. J gave up 3 bases and V 3 bases, and 14 bases lay outside the gene matches. The CDR3 spells CASSFKIGLVIIYEQYF. CDR3 nucleotide sequence: TGTGCCAGCAGTTTTAAGATAGGACTAGTAATTATCTACGAGCAGTACTTC.

This clonotype occurred many times. The J gene is TRBJ2-7, the V gene TRBV28; 10 nucleotides align to TRBD2. In germline, CDR1 is MDHEN, CDR2 SYDVKM. CDR3 length: 15 amino acids. V was clipped by 6 bases and J by 5 bases; unmatched bases: 10. CDR3 sequence: CASRVPSGSSHEQYF. The DNA for the CDR3 is TGTGCCAGCAGGGTACCTAGCGGGAGTAGTCACGAGCAGTACTTC.

This chain links TRBV6-1 with TRBJ2-7; 8 positions agree with TRBD2. The CDR3 has 15 residues. V was pared by 5 bases and J by 6 bases, with 12 bases of the junction left unmatched. From germline, CDR1 is MNHNS and CDR2 SASEGT. CDR3 region: CASSTSSGMVFEQYF. In DNA form, the CDR3 reads TGTGCCAGCAGTACTAGTAGCGGGATGGTTTTCGAGCAGTACTTC.

Comments on this clonotype: Sequence at one end of the junction differs from germline and may be a read error. The genes are TRBV5-1 and TRBJ2-7; 11 bases fit TRBD2. Germline values: CDR1 SGHRS, CDR2 YFSETQ. The CDR3 spans 15 residues. CDR3 coding DNA: TGTGCCAGCAGGCCCCGACTAGCGGGATTGTACGAGCAGTACTTC. Its protein is CASRPRLAGLYEQYF. The complete variable domain, with remaining parts taken from reference TRBV5-1 and TRBJ2-7, reads KAGVTQTPRYLIKTRGQQVTLSCSPISGHRSVSWYQQTPGQGLQFLFEYFSETQRNKGNFPGRFSGRQFSNSRSEMNVSTLELGDSALYLCASRPRLAGLYEQYFGPGTRLTVT.

This clonotype was recorded many times. For the CDR3, the DNA is TGTGCCAGCAACTTCGTCTCAGGCACAGGAGGCAATGAGCAGTTCTTC. Encoded protein: CASNFVSGTGGNEQFF. The rearrangement uses TRBV6-1 and TRBJ2-1, with D possibly called TRBD1 or TRBD2 (5 bases each). CDR3 length equals 16 residues. CDR1 is MNHNS and CDR2 is SASEGT in the germline V gene. The V end lost 7 bases, the J end lost 6 bases, and 22 bases lay between the germline ends.

The sample holds many counts of this clonotype. The rearrangement joins TRBV7-3 to TRBJ2-5, with D perhaps matching TRBD1 or TRBD2 (5 bases each). The DNA matches TRBJ2-1 better at its end, which makes the J call doubtful. Germline CDR1 SGHTA, CDR2 FQGTGA. The CDR3 consists of 15 residues. The CDR3, as DNA: TGTGCCAGCAGCTTAGGGACCTACAAATCCAATGAGCAGTTCTTC. As protein: CASSLGTYKSNEQFF.

V usage is TRBV20-1 and J usage is TRBJ2-1; D is unresolved. The CDR3 is 11 amino acids. Germline lookup yields CDR1 DFQATT and CDR2 SNEGSKA (reference sequence). Trimming stripped 3 bases from V and 7 bases from J, with 7 bases between. CDR3 nucleotides: TGCAGTGCTAGCGCGAGAAATGAGCAGTTCTTC. Its translation: CSASARNEQFF.

This clonotype was counted many times. V usage is TRBV30 and J usage is TRBJ2-4; D remains ambiguous. Germline CDR1 is GTSNPN and CDR2 is SVGIG (reference sequence). V lost 0 bases, J lost 7 bases, and 10 bases lay in between. CDR3 length: 13 amino acids. The CDR3 nucleotides read TGTGCCTGGAGTGTTGGTGTAGGGAACATTCAGTACTTC. Its protein is CAWSVGVGNIQYF.

The rearrangement uses TRBV9 and TRBJ2-3, with 7 bases fitting TRBD2. The CDR3 runs 13 residues. The junction had 0 bases not matched to a gene; V was cut back by 0 bases and J by 5 bases. In germline, CDR1 is SGDLS, CDR2 YYNGEE. Written as DNA, the CDR3 is TGTGCCAGCAGCGTAGGGGGGGGAGATACGCAGTATTTT. Translation gives CASSVGGGDTQYF.

The CDR3 DNA sequence: TGTGCCAGCAGCTTTAGGCCTAGCGGGAGGGCCGACTACAGAAATGAGCAGTTCTTC. It encodes CASSFRPSGRADYRNEQFF. This chain joins TRBV11-3 and TRBJ2-1, with TRBD2 matching 12 bases. The CDR3 has 19 residues. Trimming took 3 bases from V and 7 from J; bases not matched to a gene: 16. Germline CDR1 reads SGHNT; CDR2 reads YENEEA. Full variable domain (outside the CDR3, taken from reference TRBV11-3 and TRBJ2-1): EAGVVQSPRYKIIEKKQPVAFWCNPISGHNTLYWYLQNLGQGPELLIRYENEEAVDDSQLPKDRFSAERLKGVDSTLKIQPAELGDSAVYLCASSFRPSGRADYRNEQFFGPGTRLTVL.

At least ten counts were recorded for this clonotype. In nucleotides, the CDR3 is TGTGCCAGCAGGTCTCTCGCCCGGGCCTACGAGCAGTACTTC. This sequence encodes CASRSLARAYEQYF. The J gene is TRBJ2-7, the V gene TRBV2; D is undetermined. The germline CDR1 and CDR2 sequences are SNHLY and FYNNEI. Trimming removed 6 bases at V and 2 bases at J, with 14 bases between. The CDR3 consists of 14 residues.

This clonotype was recorded a few times. V is TRBV28 and J is TRBJ2-1; possibly TRBD1 for D (6 bases). The CDR3 spans 14 residues. Per germline, CDR1 MDHEN and CDR2 SYDVKM. Trimming took off 7 bases at V and 0 bases at J, with 10 bases between the two ends. The CDR3 loop reads CASTRGLSYNEQFF. The CDR3 DNA reads as TGTGCCAGCACCAGGGGCCTCTCCTACAATGAGCAGTTCTTC.

This chain uses TRBV27 with TRBJ1-5, with 9 bases identical to TRBD1. Per the germline V gene, CDR1 is MNHEY and CDR2 is SMNVEV (reference sequence). This CDR3 comprises 17 residues. With 4 bases clipped from V and 0 bases from J, the junction kept 7 bases outside the gene matches. The CDR3 reads CASSSGQGIYSNQPQHF. The CDR3 nucleotides read TGTGCCAGCAGTTCCGGACAGGGGATATATAGCAATCAGCCCCAGCATTTT.

This clonotype occurred many times. CDR3: CSANRLAGLNEQFF. The CDR3 DNA is TGCAGTGCTAACCGACTAGCGGGATTGAATGAGCAGTTCTTC. The genes are TRBV20-1 and TRBJ2-1, with TRBD2 matching over 11 bases. Per the germline V gene, CDR1 is DFQATT and CDR2 is SNEGSKA (reference sequence). The CDR3 totals 14 residues. V gave up 4 bases and J gave up 7 bases; unmatched junction bases: 6.

The V and J genes are TRBV14 and TRBJ2-7; 7 bases map to TRBD2. Germline lookup yields CDR1 SGHDN and CDR2 FVKESK. The CDR3 sequence is 15 residues long. V shed 2 bases, J shed 0 bases, and the junction held 4 bases outside the gene matches. DNA of the CDR3: TGTGCCAGCAGCCAAACGGGAGGCCCCTCCTACGAGCAGTACTTC. Its protein product is CASSQTGGPSYEQYF.

This clonotype was observed at least ten times. J is TRBJ2-5 and V is TRBV30; no firm D call. This CDR3 is 13 amino acids long. CDR1 is GTSNPN, CDR2 SVGIG, per germline (reference sequence). V lost 3 bases, J lost 6 bases, and 14 bases lay in between. The CDR3 spells CAWSPLTPKTQYF. CDR3 sequence (DNA): TGTGCCTGGAGCCCCCTAACCCCAAAGACCCAGTACTTC.

The rearrangement links TRBV10-2 to TRBJ2-7, with 7 bases lining up with TRBD1. With V trimmed by 8 bases and J by 3 bases, 7 bases remained unmatched. The CDR3 consists of 13 residues. Germline V gene data show CDR1 as WSHSY and CDR2 as SAAADI. The CDR3 DNA is TGCGCCAGCTCGGGACAGTTTATCTACGAGCAGTACTTC. It codes for CASSGQFIYEQYF.

The CDR3 nucleotides are TGTGCCAGCGCCCTAGCGGGTAGCTCCTACAATGAGCAGTTCTTC. Its protein product is CASALAGSSYNEQFF. V is TRBV2 and J is TRBJ2-1; 8 bases agree with TRBD2. There are 15 residues in the CDR3. In germline, CDR1 is SNHLY, CDR2 FYNNEI. Trimming at V came to 8 bases and at J to 0 bases, leaving 6 bases not matched to a gene.

This clonotype was recorded at least ten times. The genes are TRBV7-2 and TRBJ2-5, with unresolved D. This CDR3 spans 13 amino acids. V gave up 1 base and J gave up 2 bases, with 5 bases separating them. Germline V lookup: CDR1 SGHTA, CDR2 FQGNSA. As DNA, the CDR3 is TGTGCCAGCAGCTTAGGCAGACAAGAGACCCAGTACTTC. Protein sequence: CASSLGRQETQYF.